The source of this TCR beta chain is a study of T cells in Graves' hyperthyroidism and ophthalmopathy. Hyperthyroidism had been newly diagnosed in patients aged 18 to 65, and its duration was under 2 months. The V end was cut by 0 bases, the J end by 6 bases, with 4 bases between. In germline, CDR1 is WNHNN, CDR2 SYGVQD (reference sequence). The CDR3 sequence is 12 residues long. This clonotype was detected many times. Its antigen is currently unknown. It was RNA transcripts that yielded the amplified TCR beta CDR3 regions. First-round RT-PCR with HTBI primers amplified the TCR CDR3 region. TCRdb re-called the multiplex PCR reads with MiXCR, one entry per CDR3 protein. The repertoire holds around 340,000 distinct CDR3 sequences, roughly 17% seen once, with roughly a third in the top ten. Findings of the study overall: Most thyroid-expanded clonotypes above 0.001 were also found in blood.

V gene TRBV10-1 combines with J gene TRBJ2-3; D call uncertain. The receptor was derived from a woman between 25 and 40 years old with Graves' hyperthyroidism that later progressed to Graves' ophthalmopathy. Sample: blood. The CDR3 sequence is CASSESSDTQYF. As DNA, the CDR3 is TGCGCCAGCAGTGAGTCTTCCGATACGCAGTATTTT.